A single sample is the source of the 7 T cell receptor beta chains below, sequenced in a study of T cells expressing NK-cell markers. TCRdb re-called the 5' RACE reads and gives one entry per CDR3 protein, without DNA. The repertoire shows 400,000 to 500,000 distinct CDR3 sequences; the top ten hold roughly 8%. The sequencing input was blood T cells: a sorted CD56 or NKG2C T cell subset, CD4+ or CD8+ T cells, or bulk PBMC T cells (not recorded which). All receptors derive from a woman between 18 and 70 years old in good health.

This chain links TRBV12-3 or TRBV12-4 with TRBJ1-6. The CDR3 runs 16 residues. The CDR3 protein is CASSPARSSYNSPLHF.

J is TRBJ2-1 and V is TRBV7-2; there is no DNA to check the TCRdb D call of TRBD2. In germline, CDR1 is SGHTA, CDR2 FQGNSA. The CDR3 is made up of 14 amino acids. The CDR3 spells CASSLGVGFNEQFF.

The chain combines TRBV20-1 with TRBJ2-2; as DNA is missing, the TRBD1 call by TCRdb cannot be tested. The V gene's germline CDR1 is DFQATT and CDR2 SNEGSKA (reference sequence). The CDR3 sequence is 15 residues long. CDR3 in amino acids: CSAGPRTGRTGELFF.

The chain links TRBV15 to TRBJ2-4. Germline CDR1 reads LNHNV; CDR2 reads YYDKDF (reference sequence). The CDR3 spans 14 residues. This CDR3 is CATSRGGAKNIQYF.

This rearrangement joins TRBV12-3 or TRBV12-4 to TRBJ1-2. This CDR3 comprises 12 residues. CDR3 sequence: CASSLATDGYTF.

Here the CDR3 reads CASSPPAGVAYNEQFF. The V call is TRBV27, the J call TRBJ2-1; the TRBD2 assignment by TCRdb is unverifiable without DNA. Germline V CDR1 and CDR2: MNHEY, SMNVEV (reference sequence). The CDR3 spans 16 residues.

V gene TRBV7-2 combines with J gene TRBJ2-1; no DNA is available, so the TRBD2 call from TCRdb remains unchecked. The CDR3 sequence is 16 residues long. Germline values: CDR1 SGHTA, CDR2 FQGNSA. The CDR3 sequence: CASSPMGLAAYNEQFF.